The clone carrying this T cell receptor beta chain was seen only a few times. The data originate from a study of CD4 and CD8 cells across lung adenocarcinoma regions. TCRdb re-called the PCR reads through MiXCR, storing one row per CDR3 protein. Seen here are approximately 13,000 distinct CDR3 sequences, around 40% observed once, and the top ten hold around 15%. The sequenced sample was CD4+ T cells from the center of a lung tumor. This receptor was obtained from a male donor with lung adenocarcinoma. The CD4 and CD8 labels of this study may be unreliable.

In DNA form, the CDR3 reads TGTGCCAGCAGCTTAGGTTCCAACACAGATACGCAGTATTTT. Its protein product is CASSLGSNTDTQYF. This chain connects TRBV11-3 to TRBJ2-3, with D unresolved. This CDR3 has 14 amino acids. The V and J ends lost 1 base and 2 bases respectively, with 7 bases between them. Germline lookup yields CDR1 SGHNT and CDR2 YENEEA.